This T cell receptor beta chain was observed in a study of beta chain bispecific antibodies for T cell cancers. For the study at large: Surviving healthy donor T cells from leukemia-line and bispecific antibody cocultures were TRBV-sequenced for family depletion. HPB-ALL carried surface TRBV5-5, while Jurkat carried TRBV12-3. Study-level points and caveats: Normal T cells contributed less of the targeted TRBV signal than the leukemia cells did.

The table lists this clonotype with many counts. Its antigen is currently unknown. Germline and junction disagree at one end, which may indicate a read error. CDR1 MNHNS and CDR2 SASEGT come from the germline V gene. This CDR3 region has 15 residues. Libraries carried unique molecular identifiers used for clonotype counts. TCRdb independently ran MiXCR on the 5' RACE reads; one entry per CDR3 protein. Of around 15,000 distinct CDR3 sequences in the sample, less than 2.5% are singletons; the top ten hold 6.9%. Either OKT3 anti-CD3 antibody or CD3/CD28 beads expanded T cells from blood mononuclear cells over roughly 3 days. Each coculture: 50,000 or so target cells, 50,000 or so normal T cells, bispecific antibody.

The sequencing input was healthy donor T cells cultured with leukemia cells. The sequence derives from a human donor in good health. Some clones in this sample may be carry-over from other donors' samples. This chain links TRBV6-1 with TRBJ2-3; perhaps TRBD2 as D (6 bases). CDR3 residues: CEIFQGGLCTDTQYF. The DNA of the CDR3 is TGCGAAATCTTTCAGGGAGGTTTGTGCACAGATACGCAGTATTTT.